Included here is one T cell receptor beta chain sequence, with context. One junction end does not reproduce the germline sequence, and a read error may be involved. This record comes from a study of CD4 and CD8 cells across lung adenocarcinoma regions. Donors had localized lung adenocarcinoma, a non-small cell lung cancer. The CDR3 spans 17 residues. The germline V gene has CDR1 MNHEY and CDR2 SVGAGI. TCRdb reanalysed the PCR reads using MiXCR and keeps one entry per CDR3 protein. The sample lists about 11,000 distinct CDR3 sequences, approximately 49% occurring once. This TCR derives from a female donor with lung adenocarcinoma. The CD4 and CD8 labels of this study may be unreliable. The V call is TRBV6-5, the J call TRBJ2-1; 12 positions match TRBD1. Sequenced material: CD8+ T cells from the center of a lung tumor. The CDR3 protein is CASSYWPGTGGYNEQYF. The CDR3 DNA follows: TGTGCCAGCAGTTACTGGCCCGGGACAGGGGGCTACAATGAGCAGTATTTC.